The 23 T cell receptor beta chains listed next were all sequenced from one sample in a study of blood T cell repertoires in COVID-19. This table comes from immunoSEQ multiplex PCR, and its TCRdb copy is limited to in-frame clones, with some not included. This table holds about 110,000 clones, 70% to 85% found once. The sequenced sample was peripheral blood. The source of these receptors is a woman older than 75 with active or convalescent COVID-19.

This clone has only a few counts. V is TRBV7-3 and J is TRBJ2-2, with TRBD2 matching 9 bases. Unmatched junction bases numbered 8, after V lost 5 bases and J lost 4 bases. Germline CDR1 SGHTA, CDR2 FQGTGA. The CDR3 consists of 16 residues. The CDR3 DNA follows: TGTGCCAGCAGCCGAATAGCGGGAGCGGGCACCGGGGAGCTGTTTTTT. The encoded protein is CASSRIAGAGTGELFF.

The chain has TRBV7-9 and TRBJ1-1, with D possibly matching TRBD1 (5 bases). V shed 5 bases and J shed 6 bases, with 10 bases lying between them. Germline V lookup: CDR1 SEHNR, CDR2 FQNEAQ (reference sequence). The CDR3 has 12 residues. The CDR3 nucleotides are TGTGCCAGCAGCACAACAGGTGCTGAAGCTTTCTTT. Protein sequence: CASSTTGAEAFF.

The J gene is TRBJ1-1, the V gene TRBV7-2, with 9 bases that match TRBD1. Germline CDR1 SGHTA, CDR2 FQGNSA. The CDR3 sequence is 14 residues long. Trimming removed 5 bases from V and 5 bases from J; junction bases left unmatched: 6. CDR3 in amino acids: CASSQQGAWTEAFF. The CDR3 DNA is TGTGCCAGCAGCCAACAGGGGGCTTGGACTGAAGCTTTCTTT.

This chain uses TRBV30 with TRBJ1-2, with D perhaps TRBD1 (5 bases). The V end lost 4 bases, the J end lost 4 bases, and 13 bases lay between the germline ends. Germline V gives CDR1 GTSNPN, CDR2 SVGIG (reference sequence). The CDR3 totals 13 residues. CDR3 sequence reads: CAWKSRVAYGYTF. The CDR3 coding sequence is TGTGCCTGGAAAAGCAGGGTAGCCTATGGCTACACCTTC.

This clone was counted only a few times. The chain couples TRBV18 to TRBJ2-5, with D unclear. Per the germline V gene, CDR1 is KGHSH and CDR2 is LQKENI. Deletions cut 3 bases from V and 1 base from J, with 18 bases between. The CDR3 has 17 residues. This CDR3 reads CASSPERPEGPQETQYF. The CDR3 DNA sequence: TGTGCCAGCTCACCGGAGAGGCCCGAAGGCCCCCAAGAGACCCAGTACTTC. The whole variable domain, filled in from reference TRBV18 and TRBJ2-5, reads NAGVMQNPRHLVRRRGQEARLRCSPMKGHSHVYWYRQLPEEGLKFMVYLQKENIIDESGMPKERFSAEFPKEGPSILRIQQVVRGDSAAYFCASSPERPEGPQETQYFGPGTRLLVL.

The CDR3 loop reads CASSQEARLAGGEQYF. Written as DNA, the CDR3 is TGTGCCAGCAGCCAAGAAGCGCGATTAGCGGGTGGCGAGCAGTACTTC. The rearrangement links TRBV3-1 (or the pseudogene TRBV3-2) to TRBJ2-7; 7 bases fit TRBD2. The trim removed 0 bases at V and 6 bases at J, leaving 11 bases unmatched. The CDR3 sequence is 16 residues long. CDR1 and CDR2 from the germline V gene are LGHDT and YNNKEL (reference sequence).

The chain uses TRBV5-4 and TRBJ1-6; D is undetermined. The CDR3 spans 14 residues. Per germline, CDR1 SGHNT and CDR2 YYREEE (reference sequence). V dropped 0 bases and J dropped 10 bases, with 11 bases sitting between them. CDR3 loop: CASSLESTVSPLHF. The DNA of the CDR3 is TGTGCCAGCAGCTTGGAGTCAACGGTATCACCCCTCCACTTT.

V gene TRBV10-3 combines with J gene TRBJ1-2, with a weak D call TRBD1 (5 bases). The CDR3 totals 9 residues. Trimming stripped 11 bases from V and 8 bases from J, with 9 bases between. Germline V gives CDR1 ENHRY, CDR2 SYGVKD. The CDR3 DNA follows: TGTGCCGTAGGGGAAGGCTACACCTTC. It yields the protein CAVGEGYTF.

This chain joins TRBV6-1 and TRBJ1-2; a weak D match, TRBD1 (6 bases). The CDR3 totals 13 residues. V shed 3 bases and J shed 2 bases, with 7 bases lying between them. Germline V gives CDR1 MNHNS, CDR2 SASEGT. CDR3 nucleotide sequence: TGTGCCAGCAGTGAGAGGGGGAACTATGGCTACACCTTC. Translated: CASSERGNYGYTF.

This chain links TRBV7-2 with TRBJ1-2; D might be TRBD1 (5 bases). The CDR3 extends over 14 amino acids. The germline V gene has CDR1 SGHTA and CDR2 FQGNSA. V was cut by 1 base and J by 2 bases, with 8 bases left in between. CDR3 loop: CASSLGPGNYGYTF. CDR3 nucleotide sequence: TGTGCCAGCAGCTTAGGGCCAGGGAACTATGGCTACACCTTC.

There are a few counts of this clone. This chain uses TRBV11-3 with TRBJ2-3; perhaps TRBD1 as D (6 bases). Trimming left V 3 bases short and J 15 bases short, with 22 bases between. CDR1 SGHNT and CDR2 YENEEA come from the germline V gene. CDR3 length: 14 amino acids. The DNA for the CDR3 is TGTGCCAGCAGCTTGTCTAACGGGCAGGGGCCCAGTTATTTT. Its translation: CASSLSNGQGPSYF.

The rearrangement links TRBV9 to TRBJ2-1; 9 bases are shared with TRBD1. Losses at the gene ends were 3 bases for V and 3 bases for J; bases not matched to a gene: 16. CDR3 size: 19 residues. The V gene's germline CDR1 is SGDLS and CDR2 YYNGEE. Here the CDR3 DNA reads TGTGCCAGCAGCGCCACCGGGACAGGGCTTAGTTTACGCTACAATGAGCAGTTCTTC. Amino acid sequence: CASSATGTGLSLRYNEQFF.

The V gene is TRBV23-1, the J gene TRBJ2-7; D is possibly TRBD1 (6 bases). TRBV23-1 is recorded as an ORF, its role being uncertain. Trimming took 4 bases from V and 2 from J, leaving 18 bases between them. The CDR3 consists of 16 residues. CDR3 loop: CASSPALSGTPYEQYF. CDR3 nucleotide sequence: TGCGCCAGCAGTCCGGCCCTGTCGGGGACACCCTACGAGCAGTACTTC.

The genes are TRBV12-3 or TRBV12-4 and TRBJ2-3; TRBD2 might be the D (5 bases). The CDR3 consists of 13 residues. The V and J ends lost 2 bases and 3 bases respectively, with 6 bases between them. CDR3: CASSLPGTDTQYF. CDR3 nucleotides: TGTGCCAGCAGTTTACCGGGGACAGATACGCAGTATTTT.

This sequence joins TRBV6-5 and TRBJ2-7; D may be TRBD2 (5 bases). The germline CDR1 and CDR2 sequences are MNHEY and SVGAGI. V was clipped by 5 bases and J by 0 bases, with 11 bases between them. The CDR3 runs to 14 residues. CDR3 sequence reads: CASSNRGLSYEQYF. The CDR3 DNA follows: TGTGCCAGCAGTAACCGAGGGCTCTCCTACGAGCAGTACTTC.

The chain carries TRBV6-5 and TRBJ2-5, with unresolved D. V was cut by 4 bases and J by 5 bases, with 5 bases left in between. Per the germline V gene, CDR1 is MNHEY and CDR2 is SVGAGI. The CDR3 loop spans 11 amino acids. The CDR3 DNA is TGTGCCAGCAGTTTGGCTGAGACCCAGTACTTC. Translated: CASSLAETQYF.

V is TRBV3-1 (or the pseudogene TRBV3-2) and J is TRBJ1-1; D is undetermined. Trimming removed 4 bases from V and 1 base from J, with 10 bases in between. There are 14 residues in the CDR3. In germline, CDR1 is LGHDT, CDR2 YNNKEL (reference sequence). CDR3 coding DNA: TGTGCCAGCAGCCCCTATGCGGGGAACACTGAAGCTTTCTTT. Protein product: CASSPYAGNTEAFF.

CDR3: CASERREVSDTQYF. Here the CDR3 DNA reads TGTGCCAGCGAGAGGAGGGAAGTTTCAGATACGCAGTATTTT. The rearrangement joins TRBV7-8 to TRBJ2-3, with D possibly matching TRBD2 (6 bases). The CDR3 runs to 14 residues. V was cut by 8 bases and J by 4 bases, with 16 bases left in between. Germline assignment: CDR1 SGHVS and CDR2 FQNEAQ.

The CDR3 loop reads CASSLRRAYEQYF. The CDR3 DNA sequence: TGTGCCAGCAGCTTAAGGCGGGCCTACGAGCAGTACTTC. V usage is TRBV7-2 and J usage is TRBJ2-7, with D maybe TRBD2 (5 bases). The CDR3 is made up of 13 amino acids. V was trimmed by 2 bases and J by 2 bases, leaving 7 bases between them. Germline assignment: CDR1 SGHTA and CDR2 FQGNSA.

This clone has only one observation. In DNA form, the CDR3 reads TGTGCCAGCAGTTACCAACAGGGGGTCTACGAGCAGTACTTC. Translating gives CASSYQQGVYEQYF. This chain links TRBV6-5 with TRBJ2-7, with 8 bases that match TRBD1. This CDR3 has 14 amino acids. With 2 bases clipped from V and 3 bases from J, the junction kept 3 bases outside the gene matches. CDR1 is MNHEY, CDR2 SVGAGI, per germline.

V gene TRBV7-2 combines with J gene TRBJ2-1; 7 nucleotides align to TRBD2. The germline V gene has CDR1 SGHTA and CDR2 FQGNSA. The junction had 10 bases not matched to a gene; V was cut back by 3 bases and J by 5 bases. The CDR3 extends over 16 amino acids. CDR3: CASSFTSDHTNNEQFF. The CDR3 nucleotides read TGTGCCAGCAGCTTTACTAGCGACCACACCAACAATGAGCAGTTCTTC.

V is TRBV5-1 and J is TRBJ2-7; 12 nucleotides line up with TRBD2. The trim removed 0 bases at V and 4 bases at J, leaving 11 bases unmatched. This CDR3 region has 18 residues. Germline CDR1 reads SGHRS; CDR2 reads YFSETQ. Here the CDR3 reads CASSLVPSTSGRRYEQYF. The CDR3 DNA sequence: TGCGCCAGCAGCTTGGTCCCTTCAACTAGCGGGAGGAGGTACGAGCAGTACTTC. Filled out from reference TRBV5-1 and TRBJ2-7, the complete variable domain reads KAGVTQTPRYLIKTRGQQVTLSCSPISGHRSVSWYQQTPGQGLQFLFEYFSETQRNKGNFPGRFSGRQFSNSRSEMNVSTLELGDSALYLCASSLVPSTSGRRYEQYFGPGTRLTVT.

The CDR3 sequence is CASSQDGRQGYNEQFF. The CDR3 region has the DNA TGTGCCAGCAGCCAAGATGGGCGACAGGGGTACAATGAGCAGTTCTTC. The chain recombines TRBV4-2 with TRBJ2-1; TRBD1 matches at 8 bases. The CDR3 length is 16 residues. V shed 0 bases and J 4 bases; nucleotides not matched to a gene: 5. Per the germline V gene, CDR1 is LGHNA and CDR2 is YNFKEQ.